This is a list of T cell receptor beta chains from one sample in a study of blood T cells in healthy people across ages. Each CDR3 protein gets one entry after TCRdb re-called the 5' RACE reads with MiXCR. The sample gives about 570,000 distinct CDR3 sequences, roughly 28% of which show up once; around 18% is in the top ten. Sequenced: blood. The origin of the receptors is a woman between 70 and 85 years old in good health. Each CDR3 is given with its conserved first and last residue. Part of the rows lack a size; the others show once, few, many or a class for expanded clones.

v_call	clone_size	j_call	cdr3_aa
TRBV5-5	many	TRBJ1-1	CASSLAYRDTEAFF
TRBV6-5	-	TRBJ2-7	CASSTPGQLYEQYF
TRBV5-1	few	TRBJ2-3	CASSLAMTSITDTQYF
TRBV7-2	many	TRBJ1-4	CASSLRGSNEKLFF
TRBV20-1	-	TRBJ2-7	CSARPTGDYEQYF
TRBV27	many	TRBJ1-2	CASSPYLGLNGYTF
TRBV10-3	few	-	CAISDPSPPDRGSRNEQFF
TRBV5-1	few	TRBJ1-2	CASSSGQAPSGGGYTF
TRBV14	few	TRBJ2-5	CASSPHRVAGGQETQYF
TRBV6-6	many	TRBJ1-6	CASSPRTGGNSPLHF
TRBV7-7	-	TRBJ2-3	CASSLGAPGSGTDTQYF
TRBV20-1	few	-	CSARDRRRHEQYF
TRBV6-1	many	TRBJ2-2	CASSLDTESGELFF
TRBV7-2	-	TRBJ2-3	CASSFYSGGADTQYF
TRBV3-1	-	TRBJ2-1	CASSFHRASEQFF
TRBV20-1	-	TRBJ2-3	CSANQGSGDTQYF
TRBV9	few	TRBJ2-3	CASSDGGADTQYF
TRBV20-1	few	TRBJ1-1	CSARGGKNTEAFF
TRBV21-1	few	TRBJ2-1	CASSKGRGRTYSYNEQFF
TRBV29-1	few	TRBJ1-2	CSVGQGGNYGYTF
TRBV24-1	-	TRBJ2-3	CATSDSADTQYF
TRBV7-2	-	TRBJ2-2	CASRISGAGELFF
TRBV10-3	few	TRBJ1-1	CAISRGEEAFF
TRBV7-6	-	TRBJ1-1	CASSHHVDGLRGNTEAFF
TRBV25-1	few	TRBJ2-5	CASSDPGLAGPRETQYF
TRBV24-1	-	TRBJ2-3	CATSDFNSAGTRCF
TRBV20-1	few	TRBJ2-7	CSAKQGVREQYF
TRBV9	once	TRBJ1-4	CASSVAPEGKLFF
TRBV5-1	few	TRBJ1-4	CASSRGTDRVVNEKLFF
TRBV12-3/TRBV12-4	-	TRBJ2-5	CASSFQDRGSETQYF
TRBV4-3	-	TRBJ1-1	CASSQQQGIANAFF
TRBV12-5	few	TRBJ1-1	CASGLTTGDTEAFF
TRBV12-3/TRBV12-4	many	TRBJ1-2	CASSLARGYTF
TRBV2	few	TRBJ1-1	CASTTNEAFF
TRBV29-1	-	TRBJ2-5	CSVDGEVRETQYF
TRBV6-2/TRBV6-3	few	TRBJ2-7	CASTRGTGPHEQYF
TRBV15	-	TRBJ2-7	CATSRDLGSSGEQYF
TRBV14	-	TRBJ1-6	CASSQSLWDIGAPLHF
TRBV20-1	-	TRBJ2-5	CSALFKGKETQYF
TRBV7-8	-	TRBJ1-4	CASSLSRGENEKLFF
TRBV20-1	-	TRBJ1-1	CSARDSGGNTEAFF
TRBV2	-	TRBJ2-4	CASRSRGLGKNIQYF
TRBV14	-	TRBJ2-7	CASSQLHTGEGPPYEQYF
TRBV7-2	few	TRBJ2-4	CASSLGRDQNIQYF
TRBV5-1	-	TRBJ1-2	CASTEQGVPGYTF
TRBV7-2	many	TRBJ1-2	CASSPDRPYGYTF
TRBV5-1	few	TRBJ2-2	CASSFRRGQYLNTGELFF
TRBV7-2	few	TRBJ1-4	CASSFRTAPNEKLFF
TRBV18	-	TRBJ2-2	CASSGALNGELFF
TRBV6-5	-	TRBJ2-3	CASSYRFLLADTQYF
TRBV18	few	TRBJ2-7	CASSLQGASDEQYF
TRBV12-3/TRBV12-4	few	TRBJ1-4	CASSLGSIPIEKLFF
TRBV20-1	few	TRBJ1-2	CSARDTSRPKGYGYTF
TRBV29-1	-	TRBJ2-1	CSALIYFGHNEQFF
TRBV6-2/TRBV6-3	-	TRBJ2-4	CASSYANEGNIQYF